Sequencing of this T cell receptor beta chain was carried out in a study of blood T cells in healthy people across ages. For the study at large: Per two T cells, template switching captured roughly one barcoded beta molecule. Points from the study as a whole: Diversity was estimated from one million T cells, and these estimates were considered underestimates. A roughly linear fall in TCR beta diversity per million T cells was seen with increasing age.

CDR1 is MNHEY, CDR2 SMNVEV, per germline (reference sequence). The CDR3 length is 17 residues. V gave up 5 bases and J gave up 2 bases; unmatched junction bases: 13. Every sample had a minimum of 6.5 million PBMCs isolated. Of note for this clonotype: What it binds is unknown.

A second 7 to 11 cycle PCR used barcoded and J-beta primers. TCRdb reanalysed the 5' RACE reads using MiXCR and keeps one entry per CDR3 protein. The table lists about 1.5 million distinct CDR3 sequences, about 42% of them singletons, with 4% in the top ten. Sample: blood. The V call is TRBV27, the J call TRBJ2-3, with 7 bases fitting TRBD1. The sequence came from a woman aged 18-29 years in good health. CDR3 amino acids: CASSPLIGTATTDTQYF. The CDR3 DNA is TGTGCCAGCAGTCCTCTTATAGGGACAGCGACCACAGATACGCAGTATTTT.